This T cell receptor beta chain is from a study of T cells in Graves' hyperthyroidism and ophthalmopathy. Researchers amplified the TCR beta CDR3 regions from RNA transcripts. The HTBI primer set drove a first-round RT-PCR of the TCR CDR3. Using its own MiXCR run on the multiplex PCR reads, TCRdb lists one record per CDR3 protein. The sample consists of 600,000 to 750,000 distinct CDR3 sequences, 15% to 20% of them appearing once. Unmatched junction bases numbered 3, after V lost 1 base and J lost 6 bases. The CDR3 runs 14 residues. Germline V gene lookup returns CDR1 MGHRA and CDR2 YSYEKL. Input material: blood. The chain carries TRBV4-1 and TRBJ2-7, with TRBD1 matching over 10 bases. The source is a middle-aged man with Graves' hyperthyroidism. Written as DNA, the CDR3 is TGCGCCAGCAGCCAAGCGGGACAGGGGATCGAGCAGTACTTC. It yields the protein CASSQAGQGIEQYF.